This TCR beta chain was observed in a study of T cell responses to AZD1222 COVID-19 vaccine. Findings of the study overall: It was only after the peak T cell response that any repertoires were sampled.

V was clipped by 4 bases and J by 2 bases; unmatched bases: 4. The CDR3 runs 15 residues. In germline, CDR1 is LGHDT, CDR2 YNNKEL (reference sequence). As to this clone: Its antigen is still unknown.

Clones were sequenced by immunoSEQ multiplex PCR, and TCRdb holds only the in-frame ones, with some missing. Of about 140,000 clones listed, 80% to 90% are singletons. The specimen was peripheral blood, collected on day 0 of AZD1222 vaccination. The TCR originated in an adult in good health. This chain joins TRBV3-1 (or the pseudogene TRBV3-2) and TRBJ2-3, with TRBD2 identical over 9 bases. The CDR3 loop reads CASSLTSGNTDTQYF. CDR3 coding DNA: TGTGCCAGCAGCCTGACTAGCGGAAACACAGATACGCAGTATTTT.